The rows below give T cell receptor beta chains drawn from one sample of a study of tumor and adjacent non-tumor tissue in lung cancer. TCRdb used MiXCR to reprocess the multiplex PCR reads, holding one entry per CDR3 protein. Of 100,000 or so distinct CDR3 sequences listed, 65% are singletons. Sequenced sample: distant non-tumor lung tissue. The receptors were sampled from a man aged 30 to 39 with non-small cell lung cancer. Each CDR3 is given with its conserved first and last residue. The order of the fields is V gene, clone size, D gene, J gene, CDR3 protein, CDR3 DNA. A D gene is named only where the DNA matches it firmly. Expanded clones get a size class; other rows say once, few or many, or leave the size out.

V gene: TRBV11-2
clone size: -
D gene: TRBD1
J gene: TRBJ1-2
CDR3 protein: CASSILGTGNLNYVYTF
CDR3 DNA: TGTGCCAGTAGCATCCTAGGGACAGGCAACCTTAACTATGTATACACCTTC

V gene: TRBV6-5
clone size: -
D gene: -
J gene: TRBJ1-5
CDR3 protein: CASSRGSDSDQPQHF
CDR3 DNA: TGTGCCAGCAGCCGAGGGAGTGATAGCGATCAGCCCCAGCACTTT

V gene: TRBV5-4
clone size: many
D gene: TRBD2
J gene: TRBJ2-6
CDR3 protein: CASSLVILAEFTGANVLTF
CDR3 DNA: TGTGCCAGCAGCTTGGTGATCCTAGCGGAGTTCACTGGGGCCAACGTCCTGACTTTC

V gene: TRBV11-2
clone size: -
D gene: -
J gene: TRBJ2-5
CDR3 protein: CASSTPGYRGETQYF
CDR3 DNA: TGTGCCAGCAGTACCCCAGGGTATAGGGGAGAGACCCAGTACTTC

V gene: TRBV6-5
clone size: -
D gene: -
J gene: TRBJ2-7
CDR3 protein: CASRVAPSYERYF
CDR3 DNA: TGTGCCAGCCGGGTCGCACCAAGCTACGAGCGGTACTTC

V gene: TRBV4-2
clone size: -
D gene: -
J gene: TRBJ1-2
CDR3 protein: CASMGGAYGYIF
CDR3 DNA: TGTGCCAGCATGGGGGGAGCCTATGGTTACATCTTC

V gene: TRBV11-2
clone size: -
D gene: TRBD1
J gene: TRBJ2-3
CDR3 protein: CASSQQQGATDTQYF
CDR3 DNA: TGTGCCAGCAGCCAACAACAGGGGGCCACAGATACGCAGTATTTT

V gene: TRBV11-2
clone size: -
D gene: -
J gene: TRBJ2-6
CDR3 protein: CASSPWGSGPGSGANVITF
CDR3 DNA: TGTGCCAGCAGCCCATGGGGTAGCGGTCCCGGGTCTGGGGCCAACGTCATCACTTTC

V gene: TRBV12-3/TRBV12-4
clone size: -
D gene: -
J gene: TRBJ2-3
CDR3 protein: CARRRDSTTDTQYF
CDR3 DNA: TGTGCCAGAAGGCGGGACTCGACTACAGATACGCAGTATTTT

V gene: TRBV5-4
clone size: many
D gene: TRBD2
J gene: TRBJ2-3
CDR3 protein: CASSFSGALADTQYF
CDR3 DNA: TGTGCCAGCAGCTTTAGCGGGGCCCTCGCAGATACGCAGTATTTT

V gene: TRBV11-3
clone size: -
D gene: -
J gene: TRBJ2-3
CDR3 protein: CASSLRGSADTRYF
CDR3 DNA: TGTGCCAGCAGCTTAAGGGGGAGCGCAGATACGCGGTATTTT

V gene: TRBV6-5
clone size: -
D gene: -
J gene: TRBJ2-3
CDR3 protein: CASSSGRGGKGTQYF
CDR3 DNA: TGTGCCAGCAGTTCCGGGAGAGGGGGCAAAGGTACGCAGTATTTT

V gene: TRBV29-1
clone size: -
D gene: TRBD1
J gene: TRBJ2-3
CDR3 protein: CRVEDRGQANTDTQYF
CDR3 DNA: TGCAGAGTTGAAGATCGGGGACAGGCCAACACAGATACCCAGTATTTT

V gene: TRBV29-1
clone size: once
D gene: -
J gene: TRBJ2-3
CDR3 protein: CSVDRDEVGTQYF
CDR3 DNA: TGCAGCGTTGACCGCGACGAGGTAGGTACGCAGTATTTT

V gene: TRBV6-5
clone size: many
D gene: TRBD1
J gene: TRBJ1-1
CDR3 protein: CASSYSGTGLLNTEAFF
CDR3 DNA: TGTGCCAGCAGTTATTCCGGGACAGGGCTTCTGAACACTGAAGCTTTCTTT

V gene: TRBV7-9
clone size: -
D gene: -
J gene: TRBJ2-2
CDR3 protein: CASSFQVASRGELFF
CDR3 DNA: TGTGCCAGCAGCTTTCAGGTGGCCTCTCGAGGGGAGCTGTTTTTT

V gene: TRBV30
clone size: once
D gene: -
J gene: TRBJ2-1
CDR3 protein: CAWSSDPLGIEQFF
CDR3 DNA: TGTGCCTGGAGTTCTGACCCTCTAGGTATTGAGCAGTTCTTC

V gene: TRBV5-4
clone size: -
D gene: -
J gene: TRBJ2-2
CDR3 protein: CTSSLPLVAGRNTGELFF
CDR3 DNA: TGTACCAGCAGCTTGCCCCTTGTTGCGGGGAGGAACACCGGGGAGCTGTTTTTT

V gene: TRBV29-1
clone size: -
D gene: TRBD2
J gene: TRBJ2-1
CDR3 protein: CSVEPHGLAEGSYNEQFF
CDR3 DNA: TGTAGCGTTGAGCCCCATGGGCTAGCGGAGGGCTCCTACAATGAGCAGTTCTTC

V gene: TRBV6-2/TRBV6-3
clone size: few
D gene: -
J gene: TRBJ1-1
CDR3 protein: CASTEAAPNTEAFF
CDR3 DNA: TGCGCCAGCACTGAGGCCGCGCCGAACACTGAAGCTTTCTTT

V gene: TRBV29-1
clone size: -
D gene: -
J gene: TRBJ2-1
CDR3 protein: CSAIIRVHNGQFF
CDR3 DNA: TGCAGCGCCATTATCAGGGTCCACAATGGGCAGTTCTTC

V gene: TRBV11-2
clone size: -
D gene: -
J gene: TRBJ1-2
CDR3 protein: CASRPVRVDYGYTF
CDR3 DNA: TGTGCCAGCAGGCCGGTGAGGGTAGACTATGGCTACACCTTC

V gene: TRBV11-1
clone size: once
D gene: TRBD1
J gene: TRBJ1-1
CDR3 protein: CASRPEPGQRGRDTEAFF
CDR3 DNA: TGTGCCAGCCGCCCAGAGCCGGGACAGAGGGGTCGCGATACTGAAGCTTTCTTT

V gene: TRBV20-1
clone size: -
D gene: -
J gene: TRBJ2-3
CDR3 protein: CSTPPLDESGYTQYF
CDR3 DNA: TGCAGTACGCCACCACTAGACGAGTCTGGCTATACGCAGTATTTT

V gene: TRBV20-1
clone size: -
D gene: -
J gene: TRBJ2-1
CDR3 protein: CSPNTGDNEHFF
CDR3 DNA: TGCAGTCCAAATACAGGAGACAATGAGCACTTCTTC

V gene: TRBV20-1
clone size: few
D gene: TRBD1
J gene: TRBJ1-1
CDR3 protein: CNATGGLTSQYTEAFF
CDR3 DNA: TGCAATGCTACAGGGGGCCTGACCTCACAATACACTGAAGCTTTCTTT

V gene: TRBV7-9
clone size: many
D gene: TRBD1
J gene: TRBJ2-7
CDR3 protein: CASSHRDRNYEQYF
CDR3 DNA: TGTGCCAGCAGCCACCGGGACAGGAACTACGAGCAGTACTTC

V gene: TRBV6-6
clone size: many
D gene: TRBD1
J gene: TRBJ2-7
CDR3 protein: CASLTGTGSYEQYF
CDR3 DNA: TGTGCCAGCCTAACCGGGACAGGGTCCTACGAGCAGTACTTC

V gene: TRBV5-1
clone size: -
D gene: -
J gene: TRBJ2-1
CDR3 protein: CASSGTEGTYNEQFF
CDR3 DNA: TGCGCCAGCAGCGGAACAGAGGGCACCTACAATGAGCAGTTCTTC

V gene: TRBV29-1
clone size: -
D gene: -
J gene: TRBJ2-7
CDR3 protein: CSINDGVDEQYF
CDR3 DNA: TGCAGCATTAATGACGGGGTGGACGAGCAGTATTTC

V gene: TRBV12-3/TRBV12-4
clone size: once
D gene: -
J gene: TRBJ1-5
CDR3 protein: CASSPQGYNHPQHF
CDR3 DNA: TGTGCCAGCAGCCCTCAGGGCTACAATCATCCCCAGCATTTT